Listed below are T cell receptor beta chains from one sample, sequenced in a study of cytomegalovirus exposure and HLA in healthy donors. Repertoires were generated with immunoSEQ multiplex PCR, while TCRdb's copy carries only in-frame clones and drops some. This sample yields 150,000 to 200,000 clones, of which over 70% are seen a single time; 3.8% belongs to the top ten. Sample: PBMCs. The receptors come from a man aged 50 to 60 in good health and CMV-seronegative. Both conserved end residues are part of each CDR3. D genes are given only for firm matches. The size of a clone is reported for some rows only, either as once, few or many, or as a class for expanded clones.

TRBJ1-2 NA TRBD1 TRBV19 CASSIPQRTGGSYGYTF TGTGCCAGTAGTATACCCCAGAGGACAGGGGGCTCCTATGGCTACACCTTC
TRBJ2-1 NA NA TRBV27 CASKVHGHNEQFF TGTGCCAGCAAGGTTCATGGGCATAATGAGCAGTTCTTC
TRBJ2-5 NA NA TRBV7-9 CASSFTDNRLETQYF TGTGCCAGCAGCTTTACCGACAATCGCCTGGAGACCCAGTACTTC
TRBJ2-6 NA TRBD1 TRBV4-3 CASSQEHQGEAGANVLTF TGCGCCAGCAGCCAAGAGCATCAGGGGGAAGCTGGGGCCAACGTCCTGACTTTC
TRBJ1-6 NA NA TRBV6-6 CASLPQGRTNSPLHF TGTGCCAGCTTGCCTCAGGGAAGGACTAATTCACCCCTCCACTTT
TRBJ1-5 NA TRBD1 TRBV6-5 CASRDRGHNQPQHF TGTGCCAGCAGGGACAGGGGCCACAATCAGCCCCAGCATTTT
TRBJ1-2 NA NA TRBV9 CASSEGVFAPGGYGYTF TGTGCCAGCAGCGAAGGGGTCTTTGCCCCCGGCGGCTATGGCTACACCTTC
TRBJ2-3 NA TRBD2 TRBV5-4 CASSFGGTPDTQYF TGTGCCAGCAGCTTCGGGGGGACCCCAGATACGCAGTATTTT
TRBJ2-7 NA NA TRBV7-2 CASSFNHQVGEYF TGTGCCAGCAGCTTCAACCACCAGGTCGGGGAGTACTTC
TRBJ1-5 NA TRBD1 TRBV10-2 CASSQRQGSNQPQHF TGCGCCAGCAGTCAGCGACAGGGGAGCAATCAGCCCCAGCATTTT
TRBJ2-7 NA NA TRBV18 CASSVDSPNEQYF TGTGCCAGCTCAGTGGACTCCCCCAACGAGCAGTACTTC
TRBJ1-2 NA NA TRBV7-2 CASSQGVDGYTF TGTGCCAGCAGCCAAGGGGTTGATGGCTACACCTTC
TRBJ1-2 NA NA TRBV7-9 CASSLRDLLASYGYTF TGTGCCAGCAGCCTTAGGGACTTACTAGCTAGTTATGGCTACACCTTC
TRBJ2-7 NA TRBD2 TRBV25-1 CASSESGEGYEQYF TGTGCCAGCAGTGAATCGGGGGAGGGCTACGAGCAGTACTTC
TRBJ2-7 NA TRBD1 TRBV30 CACPKTGSSYEQYF TGTGCCTGCCCTAAGACAGGGAGCTCCTACGAGCAGTACTTC
TRBJ1-1 NA NA TRBV18 CASSPNLGVTEAFF TGTGCCAGCTCCCCCAACTTAGGGGTCACTGAAGCTTTCTTT
TRBJ2-5 few TRBD2 TRBV29-1 CSVPGGGQETQYF TGCAGCGTGCCAGGCGGGGGACAAGAGACCCAGTACTTC
TRBJ1-5 NA NA TRBV7-2 CASSLAPGMGNQPQHF TGTGCCAGCAGCTTAGCGCCGGGGATGGGCAATCAGCCCCAGCATTTT
TRBJ2-2 NA TRBD1 TRBV18 CASSPISQGPGELFF TGTGCCAGCTCACCAATCTCACAGGGGCCCGGGGAGCTGTTTTTT
TRBJ2-1 medium-sized NA TRBV21-1 CASRSRGIGLGEQFF TGTGCCAGCAGGAGTAGGGGAATTGGTTTGGGTGAGCAGTTCTTC
TRBJ1-2 once NA TRBV7-2 CASGRGNYGYTF TGTGCCAGCGGTAGGGGTAACTATGGCTACACCTTC
TRBJ2-2 NA TRBD2 TRBV5-4 CASSLVKRGMAGELFF TGTGCCAGCAGCCTAGTGAAGCGGGGGATGGCCGGGGAGCTGTTTTTT
TRBJ1-6 NA NA TRBV2 CASSEKRTGSYNSPLHF TGTGCCAGCAGTGAAAAACGTACCGGCTCCTATAATTCACCCCTCCACTTT
TRBJ1-1 NA NA TRBV19 CASSIDLGVEAFF TGTGCCAGTAGTATAGATCTTGGAGTTGAGGCTTTCTTT
TRBJ1-1 NA NA TRBV9 CASSVAVGGQNTEAFF TGTGCCAGCAGCGTAGCAGTTGGGGGCCAGAACACTGAAGCTTTCTTT
TRBJ1-1 NA NA TRBV29-1 CSALRDRLGAFF TGCAGCGCCCTCCGGGACCGACTAGGGGCTTTCTTT
TRBJ1-2 NA TRBD1 TRBV9 CASSLGGQGARGYTF TGTGCCAGCAGCTTGGGGGGACAGGGGGCGCGAGGCTACACCTTC
TRBJ2-5 NA NA TRBV18 CASLLTRGIQETQYF TGTGCCAGCCTTCTCACAAGGGGCATCCAAGAGACCCAGTACTTC
TRBJ1-2 few NA TRBV7-2 CASSLASGGYTF TGTGCCAGCAGCTTAGCGTCAGGTGGCTACACCTTC
TRBJ1-6 NA TRBD1 TRBV7-6 CASSPRTGVDSPLHF TGTGCCAGCAGCCCGCGGACAGGGGTAGATTCACCCCTCCACTTT
TRBJ1-1 NA NA TRBV29-1 CSVETGSGRTEAFF TGCAGCGTTGAGACAGGATCAGGAAGGACTGAAGCTTTCTTT
TRBJ2-2 few NA TRBV7-9 CASSLTPYTGELFF TGTGCCAGCAGCTTAACACCTTACACCGGGGAGCTGTTTTTT
TRBJ2-7 once TRBD1 TRBV7-8 CASSLTGTRNEQYF TGTGCCAGCAGCTTGACAGGGACGCGGAACGAGCAGTACTTC
TRBJ1-2 NA TRBD1 TRBV7-9 CASSPTGVVYGYTF TGTGCCAGCAGCCCGACAGGGGTGGTCTATGGCTACACCTTC
TRBJ1-1 NA NA TRBV11-2 CASSLSTGLEAFF TGTGCCAGCAGTTTAAGTACAGGGTTAGAAGCTTTCTTT
TRBJ2-7 NA TRBD1 TRBV7-2 CASSLAFGTGGYEQYF TGTGCCAGCAGCTTAGCTTTCGGGACAGGGGGATACGAGCAGTACTTC
TRBJ2-2 NA NA TRBV7-7 CASSLSPNTGELFF TGTGCTAGCAGCTTAAGCCCTAACACCGGGGAGCTGTTTTTT
TRBJ2-2 NA TRBD1 TRBV7-9 CASSLGQGIGELFF TGTGCCAGCAGCCTTGGACAGGGGATCGGGGAGCTGTTTTTT
TRBJ1-5 NA NA TRBV12-5 CASGDSLTSNQPQHF TGTGCTAGTGGGGACAGCTTAACTAGCAATCAGCCCCAGCATTTT
TRBJ2-7 NA NA TRBV19 CASSIAGGPYEQYF TGTGCCAGTAGTATAGCAGGAGGTCCCTACGAGCAGTACTTC
TRBJ2-2 once NA TRBV9 CASSVVSGSGPGELFF TGTGCCAGCAGCGTAGTCTCAGGATCAGGGCCCGGGGAGCTGTTTTTT
TRBJ1-1 NA TRBD1 TRBV5-6 CASSLGRTGGTEAFF TGTGCCAGCAGCTTGGGGCGTACAGGGGGGACTGAAGCTTTCTTT
TRBJ2-7 once TRBD1 TRBV5-1 CASSLGVAGGEQYF TGCGCCAGCAGCTTGGGTGTAGCAGGGGGCGAGCAGTACTTC